This T cell receptor (beta chain) was sequenced during a study of blood T cell repertoires in COVID-19. The CDR3 runs 16 residues. Here immunoSEQ multiplex PCR was the method, and the copy in TCRdb shows in-frame clones only, minus some. The repertoire consists of approximately 88,000 clones, with 80% occurring once and the leading ten covering over 15%. The specimen sequenced was peripheral blood. The genes are TRBV12-2 and TRBJ2-5; the table's D call, TRBD2, was not checked against the DNA. TRBV12-2 constitutes a pseudogene. The source of this sequence is an elderly woman with acute or convalescent COVID-19. CDR3 sequence reads: CASRLSTSDAQETQYF. CDR3 DNA: TGTGCAAGTCGCTTATCCACTAGCGACGCTCAAGAGACCCAGTACTTC.